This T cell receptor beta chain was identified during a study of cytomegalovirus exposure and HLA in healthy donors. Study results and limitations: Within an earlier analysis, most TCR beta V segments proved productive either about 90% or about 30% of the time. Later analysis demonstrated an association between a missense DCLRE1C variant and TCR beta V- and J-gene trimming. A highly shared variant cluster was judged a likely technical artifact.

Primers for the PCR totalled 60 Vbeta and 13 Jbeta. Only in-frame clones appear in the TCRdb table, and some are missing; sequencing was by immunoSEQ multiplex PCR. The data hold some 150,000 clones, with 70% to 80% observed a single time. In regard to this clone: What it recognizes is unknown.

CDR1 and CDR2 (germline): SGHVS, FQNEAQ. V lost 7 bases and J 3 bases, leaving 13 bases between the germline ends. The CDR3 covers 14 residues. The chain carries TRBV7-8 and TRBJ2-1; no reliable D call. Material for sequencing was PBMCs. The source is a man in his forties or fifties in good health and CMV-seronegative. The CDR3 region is CASTPSAGYNEQFF. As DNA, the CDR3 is TGTGCCAGCACCCCTTCGGCAGGCTACAATGAGCAGTTCTTC.